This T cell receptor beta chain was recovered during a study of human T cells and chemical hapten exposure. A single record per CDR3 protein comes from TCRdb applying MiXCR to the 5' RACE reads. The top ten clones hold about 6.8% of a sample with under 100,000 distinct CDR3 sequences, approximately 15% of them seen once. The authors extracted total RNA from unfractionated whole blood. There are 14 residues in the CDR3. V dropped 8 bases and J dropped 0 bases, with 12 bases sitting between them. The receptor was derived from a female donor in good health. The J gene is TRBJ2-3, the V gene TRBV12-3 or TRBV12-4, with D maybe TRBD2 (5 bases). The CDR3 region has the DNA TGTGCCAGCGGTGAAGCGGCTAGCACAGATACGCAGTATTTT. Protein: CASGEAASTDTQYF.